This passage covers 8 T cell receptor beta chains from one sample sequenced in a study of T-cell memory formation after mild COVID-19. TCRdb re-called the 5' RACE reads with MiXCR, one entry per CDR3 protein. Among some 31,000 distinct CDR3 sequences listed, around 12% were seen once. Source material: PBMCs or a T cell subset sorted from them (not recorded which). The receptors originated from an adult woman who had mild COVID-19 (a few samples of this study predate the infection). Cell type and time point are not known.

This clonotype showed up just once. This chain joins TRBV10-3 and TRBJ2-2, with 9 bases aligning to TRBD1. The CDR3 consists of 15 residues. The V gene end was trimmed by 8 bases and the J gene end by 6 bases; junction bases not matched to a gene: 10. Germline V gives CDR1 ENHRY, CDR2 SYGVKD. The CDR3 DNA reads as TGTGCCATCTTCGGAGGGACAGGGATCGCCGGGGAGCTGTTTTTT. Its translation is CAIFGGTGIAGELFF.

The rearrangement uses TRBV5-1 and TRBJ2-4; either TRBD1 or TRBD2 may supply D (6 bases each). The CDR3 is 17 amino acids. The germline V gene has CDR1 SGHRS and CDR2 YFSETQ. V was trimmed by 4 bases and J by 0 bases, leaving 17 bases between them. This CDR3 reads CASSPGQGGLAKNIQYF. The CDR3 DNA reads as TGCGCCAGCAGCCCGGGACAAGGGGGACTAGCCAAAAACATTCAGTACTTC. The entire variable domain, with the rest obtained from reference TRBV5-1 and TRBJ2-4, is as follows: KAGVTQTPRYLIKTRGQQVTLSCSPISGHRSVSWYQQTPGQGLQFLFEYFSETQRNKGNFPGRFSGRQFSNSRSEMNVSTLELGDSALYLCASSPGQGGLAKNIQYFGAGTRLSVL.

This clonotype showed up many times. The rearrangement links TRBV4-1 to TRBJ2-7; D assignment may be TRBD1 or TRBD2 (6 bases each). Trimming took off 0 bases at V and 7 bases at J, with 13 bases between the two ends. Looked up from germline, CDR1 is MGHRA and CDR2 is YSYEKL. CDR3 length: 14 residues. Written as DNA, the CDR3 is TGCGCCAGCAGCCAAGATCGGCAGGGGAGGGAGCAGTACTTC. Its translation: CASSQDRQGREQYF.

This clonotype occurred many times. The rearrangement uses TRBV10-3 and TRBJ1-5; D remains unclear. There are 15 residues in the CDR3. Deletions cut 0 bases from V and 2 bases from J, with 8 bases between. Per germline, CDR1 ENHRY and CDR2 SYGVKD. DNA of the CDR3: TGTGCCATCAGTGAGTCGATTAGGGGCAATCAGCCCCAGCATTTT. Protein: CAISESIRGNQPQHF.

The rearrangement joins TRBV16 to TRBJ1-1, with 8 nucleotides matching TRBD1. Looked up from germline, CDR1 is KGHSY and CDR2 is FQNENV. Unmatched junction bases numbered 6, after V lost 2 bases and J lost 4 bases. The CDR3 is made up of 15 amino acids. The CDR3 sequence is CASSQGQGKITEAFF. The CDR3 DNA reads as TGTGCCAGCAGCCAAGGACAGGGAAAGATCACTGAAGCTTTCTTT.

The chain couples TRBV7-9 to TRBJ2-1; 8 bases agree with TRBD1. Germline V CDR1 and CDR2: SEHNR, FQNEAQ (reference sequence). Germline trimming cut 3 bases from V and 0 bases from J; bases unmatched to any gene: 4. The CDR3 has 16 residues. CDR3 nucleotides: TGTGCCAGCAGCTTCTGGGGGACAGGCTCCTACAATGAGCAGTTCTTC. It is translated as CASSFWGTGSYNEQFF.

Only a few counts were recorded for this clonotype. Just one base apart from a much larger clone, this may be a read error. The rearrangement links TRBV25-1 to TRBJ2-6; maybe TRBD1 (6 bases). V shed 3 bases and J shed 3 bases, with 15 bases lying between them. The CDR3 is 17 amino acids. The germline V gene has CDR1 MGHDK and CDR2 SYGVNS. The CDR3 region is CASSDVGAESGANVLTF. CDR3 DNA sequence: TGTGCCAGCAGTGACGTGGGGGCCGAGAGTGGGGCCAACGTCCTGACTTTC.

In its sample, this clonotype was seen many times. This chain links TRBV27 with TRBJ2-7; 7 bases agree with TRBD2. V shed 2 bases, J shed 4 bases, and the junction held 5 bases outside the gene matches. The CDR3 runs 14 residues. Germline CDR1 reads MNHEY; CDR2 reads SMNVEV (reference sequence). The CDR3 nucleotides read TGTGCCAGCAGTTTAAGGGAGGGTGGATACGAGCAGTACTTC. It encodes CASSLREGGYEQYF.